This entry lists 22 T cell receptor beta chains sequenced from one sample in a study of low-dose radiotherapy and immunotherapy resistance in tumors. Alpha- and beta-chain coverage of first-strand cDNA came from TRAV- and TRBV-specific primers. A roughly 20-cycle PCR with a constant-region primer and V-primer adapter amplified TCRs. TCRdb fed the reads into MiXCR, producing one record per CDR3 protein. The table records 95,000 to 100,000 distinct CDR3 sequences, about 20% of them present only once. Time point noted: after trial treatment. Described treatment: LDRT plus nivolumab, ipilimumab, low-dose cyclophosphamide and aspirin (RACIN trial). Sample: PBMCs, taken after low-dose radiotherapy plus immunotherapy. The receptor set was obtained from a male donor with prostate cancer.

This clonotype occurred a few times. The chain employs TRBV4-2 and TRBJ1-1, with D perhaps matching TRBD1 (5 bases). Germline CDR1 and CDR2: LGHNA and YNFKEQ. V was clipped by 0 bases and J by 6 bases, with 11 bases between them. The CDR3 consists of 14 residues. CDR3 loop: CASSQDRGSAEAFF. CDR3 DNA: TGTGCCAGCAGCCAAGATCGGGGGAGTGCTGAAGCTTTCTTT.

This clonotype was recorded many times. V and J are TRBV20-1 and TRBJ2-1; 9 nucleotides line up with TRBD1. Unmatched junction bases numbered 10, after V lost 4 bases and J lost 6 bases. The CDR3 has 15 amino acids. Germline CDR1 DFQATT, CDR2 SNEGSKA (reference sequence). The CDR3 sequence is CSANTGTGMGNEQFF. The DNA for the CDR3 is TGCAGTGCTAATACCGGGACAGGGATGGGCAATGAGCAGTTCTTC.

In its sample, this clonotype was seen a few times. The V call is TRBV14, the J call TRBJ2-7, with 9 bases identical to TRBD1. The trim removed 1 base at V and 6 bases at J, leaving 7 bases unmatched. This CDR3 has 15 residues. Germline CDR1 reads SGHDN; CDR2 reads FVKESK. For the CDR3, the DNA is TGTGCCAGCAGCCAAGGAGGGTGGACAGGGGCCGAGCAGTACTTC. Its protein is CASSQGGWTGAEQYF.

This clonotype was detected only a few times. V is TRBV5-6 and J is TRBJ1-5; 10 nucleotides align to TRBD1. With 4 bases clipped from V and 9 bases from J, the junction kept 10 bases outside the gene matches. CDR1 is SGHDT, CDR2 YYEEEE, per germline. This CDR3 has 15 residues. The CDR3 DNA follows: TGTGCCAGCAGCAACAGGGACAGGGGATTCGGGCCCCAGCATTTT. Amino acids: CASSNRDRGFGPQHF.

This clonotype was counted at least ten times. This chain links TRBV19 with TRBJ2-1; D ambiguous. The V end lost 1 base, the J end lost 5 bases, and 12 bases lay between the germline ends. Per the germline V gene, CDR1 is LNHDA and CDR2 is SQIVND (reference sequence). The CDR3 is 15 residues long. CDR3 residues: CASSIGVETHNEQFF. Here the CDR3 DNA reads TGTGCCAGTAGTATAGGGGTGGAGACTCACAATGAGCAGTTCTTC.

This clonotype was counted a few times. The CDR3 nucleotides are TGCGCCAGCAGCTTGGTGGCGAACCCCACAGATACGCAGTATTTT. It specifies CASSLVANPTDTQYF. The rearrangement uses TRBV5-1 and TRBJ2-3; D unresolved. V lost 0 bases to trimming and J lost 2 bases, with 10 bases between them. The CDR3 extends over 15 amino acids. The germline V gene has CDR1 SGHRS and CDR2 YFSETQ.

Turning to this clonotype: A read error likely explains this, since a far larger clone differs by one base. This rearrangement joins TRBV5-6 to TRBJ2-7; a possible D gene is TRBD1 (6 bases). The CDR3 loop spans 14 amino acids. CDR1 is SGHDT, CDR2 YYEEEE, per germline. V lost 4 bases to trimming and J lost 3 bases, with 14 bases between them. Here the CDR3 reads CASSPRQEFYEQYF. The CDR3 DNA reads TGTGCCAGCAGCCCGCGACAGGAATTCTACGAGCAGTACTTC.

This clonotype came up many times. This chain joins TRBV5-4 and TRBJ1-1, with a weak D call TRBD1 (5 bases). Germline values: CDR1 SGHNT, CDR2 YYREEE (reference sequence). The V end lost 6 bases, the J end lost 6 bases, and 9 bases lay between the germline ends. This CDR3 region has 11 residues. CDR3 coding DNA: TGTGCCAGCAACGGGGGTCCTGAAGCTTTCTTT. Protein: CASNGGPEAFF.

V and J are TRBV18 and TRBJ1-5; 8 nucleotides agree with TRBD1. The CDR3 runs 15 residues. The germline V gene has CDR1 KGHSH and CDR2 LQKENI. V shed 3 bases and J 1 base; nucleotides not matched to a gene: 2. The CDR3 DNA is TGTGCCAGCTCACCTGGACAGGGAAGCAATCAGCCCCAGCATTTT. This translates into CASSPGQGSNQPQHF.

This clonotype was detected ten times or more. The chain has TRBV11-2 and TRBJ1-1, with D perhaps TRBD1 (5 bases). V was shortened by 7 bases and J by 1 base, with 16 bases between the two germline ends. Per germline, CDR1 SGHAT and CDR2 FQNNGV. There are 15 residues in the CDR3. CDR3 in DNA: TGTGCCAGCATCCGGGGCGTCGGGGGGAACACTGAAGCTTTCTTT. Its translation is CASIRGVGGNTEAFF.

In its sample, this clonotype was seen many times. The V call is TRBV6-2 or TRBV6-3, the J call TRBJ2-2, with 8 bases that match TRBD1. The germline gives CDR1 MNHEY, CDR2 SVGEGT. CDR3 length equals 15 residues. V gave up 4 bases and J gave up 7 bases; unmatched junction bases: 8. Written as DNA, the CDR3 is TGTGCCAGCAGTTCCCAGGGGGCGCAGGACGGGGAGCTGTTTTTT. Translation: CASSSQGAQDGELFF.

There are many counts of this clonotype. The V and J genes are TRBV7-8 and TRBJ2-2; the match to TRBD2 covers 10 bases. The CDR3 extends over 16 amino acids. Germline CDR1 and CDR2: SGHVS and FQNEAQ. The V segment lost 2 bases and the J segment 1 base; nucleotides outside the gene matches: 1. Here the CDR3 reads CASSLSSGGNTGELFF. DNA of the CDR3: TGTGCCAGCAGCTTATCTAGCGGGGGGAACACCGGGGAGCTGTTTTTT.

As concerns this clonotype: This is likely an artifact of a read error, given a far larger clone one base away. V gene TRBV6-2 or TRBV6-3 combines with J gene TRBJ1-6, with a possible D match to TRBD1 (6 bases). Germline loops: CDR1 MNHEY, CDR2 SVGEGT. This CDR3 spans 14 amino acids. Trimming removed 9 bases at V and 9 bases at J, with 18 bases between. CDR3 in amino acids: CARRGYRVASPLHF. The CDR3 DNA is TGTGCCAGGAGAGGTTACAGGGTCGCTTCACCCCTCCACTTT.

There are a few counts of this clonotype. Because the CDR3's place on the DNA is in doubt, the DNA is left out and the CDR3 is given as listed by TCRdb. The gene calls are TRBV5-5 and TRBJ2-2; TRBD1, the table's D call, lacks a check against the DNA. The CDR3 is 18 amino acids long, termini counted. Germline values: CDR1 SGHKS, CDR2 YYEKEE (reference sequence). CDR3 sequence reads: CASSSPGGTGNTGELFFF.

The sample holds many counts of this clonotype. The V and J genes are TRBV10-3 and TRBJ2-1; 9 positions match TRBD1. CDR3 length: 13 amino acids. CDR1 is ENHRY and CDR2 is SYGVKD in the germline V gene. Losses at the gene ends were 8 bases for V and 5 bases for J; bases not matched to a gene: 4. The CDR3: CAIGDRGDNEQFF. As DNA, the CDR3 is TGTGCCATCGGCGACAGGGGGGACAATGAGCAGTTCTTC.

This clonotype was detected ten times or more. V gene TRBV19 combines with J gene TRBJ2-3; D gene uncertain. The CDR3 has 12 amino acids. In germline, CDR1 is LNHDA, CDR2 SQIVND (reference sequence). The V end was cut by 3 bases, the J end by 3 bases, with 4 bases between. CDR3 nucleotides: TGTGCCAGTAGTATTCGGACAGATACGCAGTATTTT. Amino acid sequence: CASSIRTDTQYF.

In its sample, this clonotype was seen many times. This chain links TRBV6-1 with TRBJ2-7; the D is unclear. Germline V gives CDR1 MNHNS, CDR2 SASEGT. Trimming removed 6 bases at V and 0 bases at J, with 3 bases between. CDR3 length: 11 amino acids. CDR3: CASRGSYEQYF. CDR3 DNA: TGTGCCAGCAGGGGCTCCTACGAGCAGTACTTC.

This clonotype was seen a few times. V usage is TRBV13 and J usage is TRBJ1-6, with D unresolved. Trimming removed 5 bases at V and 7 bases at J, with 9 bases between. The CDR3 sequence is 13 residues long. The germline V gene encodes CDR1 PRHDT and CDR2 FYEKMQ (reference sequence). This CDR3 is CASSPLPNSPLHF. In DNA form, the CDR3 reads TGTGCCAGCAGCCCACTACCCAATTCACCCCTCCACTTT.

This sequence joins TRBV20-1 and TRBJ1-2; D is ambiguous. Trimming left V 0 bases short and J 4 bases short, with 12 bases between. The germline gives CDR1 DFQATT, CDR2 SNEGSKA (reference sequence). This CDR3 has 14 amino acids. CDR3 residues: CSARDGGSSYGYTF. DNA of the CDR3: TGCAGTGCTAGAGATGGTGGCAGCTCCTATGGCTACACCTTC.

V and J are TRBV9 and TRBJ2-7; possibly TRBD2 for D (5 bases). Trimming pared 3 bases from V and 2 bases from J, leaving 15 bases between. CDR1 is SGDLS and CDR2 is YYNGEE in the germline V gene. The CDR3 consists of 15 residues. In DNA form, the CDR3 reads TGTGCCAGCAGCGCCCGGGAAGAGGGCACCTACGAGCAGTACTTC. Its protein is CASSAREEGTYEQYF.

This clonotype was picked up a small number of times. This sequence joins TRBV5-1 and TRBJ1-1; possibly TRBD1 for D (5 bases). The CDR3 loop spans 13 amino acids. The V and J ends lost 5 bases and 6 bases respectively, with 14 bases between them. The germline gives CDR1 SGHRS, CDR2 YFSETQ. CDR3 in amino acids: CASSGGNGAEAFF. CDR3 DNA sequence: TGCGCCAGCAGTGGGGGAAATGGGGCTGAAGCTTTCTTT.

This clonotype has ten or more counts. The chain joins TRBV3-1 to TRBJ1-1; D possibly corresponds to TRBD1 (5 bases). Trimming left V 0 bases short and J 6 bases short, with 11 bases between. The CDR3 has 14 residues. Germline CDR1 LGHDT, CDR2 YNNKEL (reference sequence). The CDR3 DNA is TGTGCCAGCAGCCAAGAATATAAGGGGTCTGAAGCTTTCTTT. Translating it yields CASSQEYKGSEAFF.